These 24 T cell receptor beta chains share one sample of origin, sequenced in a study of blood T cell repertoires in COVID-19. Using immunoSEQ multiplex PCR, the repertoire was profiled, and TCRdb retains in-frame clones only, with some absent. The table lists about 140,000 clones, 80% to 90% of them singletons, with over 35% in the top ten. The source material was peripheral blood. The receptor source for this set is a middle-aged man who had recovered from COVID-19.

This clone appeared once. The chain has TRBV5-1 and TRBJ2-3, with 10 nucleotides matching TRBD2. Trimming removed 0 bases from V and 0 bases from J; junction bases left unmatched: 4. Germline V gene data show CDR1 as SGHRS and CDR2 as YFSETQ. CDR3 length equals 17 residues. The CDR3 sequence is CASSLAGAGGSTDTQYF. CDR3 nucleotide sequence: TGCGCCAGCAGCTTGGCTGGAGCGGGGGGGAGCACAGATACGCAGTATTTT. The variable domain in full, completed from reference TRBV5-1 and TRBJ2-3, reads KAGVTQTPRYLIKTRGQQVTLSCSPISGHRSVSWYQQTPGQGLQFLFEYFSETQRNKGNFPGRFSGRQFSNSRSEMNVSTLELGDSALYLCASSLAGAGGSTDTQYFGPGTRLTVL.

The chain uses TRBV6-6 and TRBJ1-1; possibly TRBD1 for D (6 bases). Per germline, CDR1 MNHNY and CDR2 SVGAGI (reference sequence). The V and J ends lost 5 bases and 2 bases respectively, with 12 bases between them. The CDR3 runs 14 residues. Here the CDR3 reads CASSGWTENTEAFF. CDR3 DNA: TGTGCCAGCAGTGGCTGGACAGAAAACACTGAAGCTTTCTTT.

The V and J genes are TRBV4-2 and TRBJ2-5; 8 bases line up with TRBD2. Per the germline V gene, CDR1 is LGHNA and CDR2 is YNFKEQ. V was clipped by 1 base and J by 2 bases; unmatched bases: 9. The CDR3 runs 17 residues. Here the CDR3 DNA reads TGTGCCAGCAGCCAAGGAGTGTTGGAGCGGGGGCAAGAGACCCAGTACTTC. This gives the protein CASSQGVLERGQETQYF.

This chain links TRBV11-3 with TRBJ2-5; TRBD1 matches 9 bases. The CDR3 is made up of 15 amino acids. V was clipped by 5 bases and J by 2 bases; unmatched bases: 6. CDR1 is SGHNT and CDR2 is YENEEA in the germline V gene. The CDR3: CASSLGQGDQETQYF. Here the CDR3 DNA reads TGTGCCAGCAGCCTGGGACAGGGTGATCAAGAGACCCAGTACTTC. Complete variable domain (other parts from reference TRBV11-3 and TRBJ2-5): EAGVVQSPRYKIIEKKQPVAFWCNPISGHNTLYWYLQNLGQGPELLIRYENEEAVDDSQLPKDRFSAERLKGVDSTLKIQPAELGDSAVYLCASSLGQGDQETQYFGPGTRLLVL.

This clone appeared once. This chain joins TRBV12-5 and TRBJ2-2; D perhaps matches TRBD2 (6 bases). V lost 6 bases and J 6 bases, leaving 8 bases between the germline ends. This CDR3 has 12 amino acids. Germline V gene sequence: CDR1 LGHNT, CDR2 FRNRAP. This chain's CDR3 is CASGPGAGELFF. The CDR3 nucleotides read TGTGCTAGTGGACCGGGGGCCGGGGAGCTGTTTTTT.

The chain recombines TRBV6-5 with TRBJ1-5; no firm D call. CDR1 and CDR2 (germline): MNHEY, SVGAGI. V shed 7 bases and J shed 2 bases, with 12 bases lying between them. The CDR3 runs 14 residues. The CDR3 DNA is TGTGCCAGCAAAGCCGGGGAGGGCAATCAGCCCCAGCATTTT. It translates to CASKAGEGNQPQHF.

The V and J genes are TRBV6-5 and TRBJ1-1; weak D call: TRBD1 (5 bases). The CDR3 runs to 12 residues. The ends were cut back, 4 bases at V and 7 bases at J, with 10 bases in the middle. Germline lookup yields CDR1 MNHEY and CDR2 SVGAGI. CDR3 loop: CASSWGEGEAFF. CDR3 bases: TGTGCCAGCAGTTGGGGGGAAGGTGAAGCTTTCTTT.

The chain carries TRBV19 and TRBJ2-5, with 7 bases aligning to TRBD2. The CDR3 length is 15 residues. The germline gives CDR1 LNHDA, CDR2 SQIVND (reference sequence). J was trimmed by 3 bases and V by 3 bases; bases with no gene match: 7. In nucleotides, the CDR3 is TGTGCCAGTAGTATGTTGGGTCGGGGGGAAGAGACCCAGTACTTC. Its protein is CASSMLGRGEETQYF.

This chain links TRBV10-3 with TRBJ2-3, with 8 bases lining up with TRBD1. The ends lost 7 bases at V and 0 bases at J; junction bases unmatched: 6. The CDR3 is 15 amino acids. Germline assignment: CDR1 ENHRY and CDR2 SYGVKD. In DNA, the CDR3 is TGTGCCATCACGGCAGGGGGCCATAGCACAGATACGCAGTATTTT. It translates to CAITAGGHSTDTQYF.

The genes are TRBV6-5 and TRBJ1-2; maybe TRBD1 (5 bases). Germline V gene sequence: CDR1 MNHEY, CDR2 SVGAGI. The ends were cut back, 0 bases at V and 7 bases at J, with 9 bases in the middle. The CDR3 sequence is 13 residues long. The DNA of the CDR3 is TGTGCCAGCAGTTACTCGGGGGGTTCTGGCTACACCTTC. Protein product: CASSYSGGSGYTF.

This chain links TRBV5-1 with TRBJ2-5; 7 nucleotides agree with TRBD1. The germline V gene has CDR1 SGHRS and CDR2 YFSETQ. This CDR3 has 14 amino acids. J was trimmed by 1 base and V by 7 bases; bases with no gene match: 7. DNA for the CDR3: TGCGCCAGCGGGGACAGTTATCGCCAAGAGACCCAGTACTTC. This sequence encodes CASGDSYRQETQYF.

V and J are TRBV19 and TRBJ1-6, with D possibly matching TRBD1 (5 bases). V lost 4 bases to trimming and J lost 8 bases, with 12 bases between them. The germline V gene has CDR1 LNHDA and CDR2 SQIVND (reference sequence). The CDR3 is 14 residues long. The CDR3 nucleotides are TGTGCCAGTAGTACGGACATTAGGTATTCACCCCTCCACTTT. Translation: CASSTDIRYSPLHF.

The gene calls are TRBV6-6 and TRBJ1-3; D remains ambiguous. Germline values: CDR1 MNHNY, CDR2 SVGAGI (reference sequence). The CDR3 extends over 14 amino acids. Between the trimmed V and J ends, which lost 0 bases and 3 bases, there was a span of 6 bases. In DNA, the CDR3 is TGTGCCAGCAGTTACTCGAGGGTTGGAAACACCATATATTTT. Protein sequence: CASSYSRVGNTIYF.

The V call is TRBV6-6, the J call TRBJ1-2, with 8 bases identical to TRBD1. The CDR3 consists of 16 residues. Germline V CDR1 and CDR2: MNHNY, SVGAGI (reference sequence). The J segment lost 4 bases and the V segment lost 5 bases, leaving 12 bases of the junction unmatched. The DNA of the CDR3 is TGTGCCAGCAGTCCTTCCGACAGGGGCTCTGGCTATGGCTACACCTTC. It encodes CASSPSDRGSGYGYTF.

The rearrangement uses TRBV25-1 and TRBJ2-7; perhaps TRBD1 as D (6 bases). The CDR3 is made up of 14 amino acids. Germline CDR1 and CDR2: MGHDK and SYGVNS. V was cut by 6 bases and J by 0 bases, with 12 bases left in between. CDR3 DNA: TGTGCCAGCAGGGGGCAGGGGTTCTCCTACGAGCAGTACTTC. This gives the protein CASRGQGFSYEQYF.

V and J are TRBV7-9 and TRBJ2-1, with TRBD2 matching over 13 bases. The CDR3 is 19 residues long. Germline V gives CDR1 SEHNR, CDR2 FQNEAQ (reference sequence). V dropped 5 bases and J dropped 1; count of bases not matched to a gene: 11. CDR3 region: CASSPSRLAGGLSYNEQFF. The CDR3 region has the DNA TGTGCCAGCAGCCCTAGTCGACTAGCGGGGGGACTATCCTACAATGAGCAGTTCTTC.

The V and J genes are TRBV10-3 and TRBJ1-4; TRBD1 is a possible D gene (5 bases). Trimming took 5 bases from V and 8 from J, leaving 15 bases between them. The CDR3 runs 14 residues. Germline-derived CDR1 and CDR2 are ENHRY and SYGVKD. This chain's CDR3 is CAISNQGDSEKLFF. The CDR3 bases are TGTGCCATCAGTAACCAGGGTGACTCGGAAAAACTGTTTTTT.

The CDR3: CASRDSLNTEAFF. In DNA, the CDR3 is TGCGCCAGCAGGGACAGTCTGAACACTGAAGCTTTCTTT. The rearrangement uses TRBV10-1 and TRBJ1-1; D perhaps matches TRBD1 (6 bases). CDR3 length equals 13 residues. V was shortened by 6 bases and J by 0 bases, with 8 bases between the two germline ends. Germline CDR1 reads WNHNN; CDR2 reads SYGVQD (reference sequence).

This sequence joins TRBV11-2 and TRBJ2-7; 9 nucleotides match TRBD1. Unmatched junction bases numbered 5, after V lost 6 bases and J lost 5 bases. CDR1 and CDR2 (germline): SGHAT, FQNNGV. The CDR3 totals 13 residues. In DNA, the CDR3 is TGTGCCAGCAGGAAGACAGGGGGGAACGAGCAGTACTTC. Encoded protein: CASRKTGGNEQYF.

This chain connects TRBV27 to TRBJ1-1; D is undetermined. Trimming took off 0 bases at V and 5 bases at J, with 13 bases between the two ends. Per the germline V gene, CDR1 is MNHEY and CDR2 is SMNVEV (reference sequence). The CDR3 covers 15 residues. The CDR3 coding sequence is TGTGCCAGCAGTTTATCCCATCCTTCCAGGACTGAAGCTTTCTTT. It yields the protein CASSLSHPSRTEAFF.

The rearrangement joins TRBV27 to TRBJ2-7; 10 bases align to TRBD1. CDR1 MNHEY and CDR2 SMNVEV come from the germline V gene (reference sequence). The V and J ends lost 2 bases and 2 bases, in that order; junction bases with no gene match: 3. The CDR3 has 15 amino acids. CDR3 sequence (DNA): TGTGCCAGCAGTTTAGGGACAGGGGCACCCTACGAGCAGTACTTC. Translating gives CASSLGTGAPYEQYF.

J is TRBJ2-1 and V is TRBV11-3, with 8 positions matching TRBD2. The ends lost 7 bases at V and 2 bases at J; junction bases unmatched: 7. The CDR3 has 15 amino acids. Germline CDR1 is SGHNT and CDR2 is YENEEA. CDR3 in DNA: TGTGCCAGCAACGGAGCGGGGGAAGCCTACAATGAGCAGTTCTTC. It is translated as CASNGAGEAYNEQFF.

The rearrangement joins TRBV4-3 to TRBJ1-1; 8 nucleotides match TRBD1. CDR3 length equals 15 residues. V trimming: 4 bases; J trimming: 1 base; junction bases outside the gene matches: 5. Germline lookup yields CDR1 LGHNA and CDR2 YSLEER. The CDR3 region has the DNA TGCGCCAGCAGCCGGACCGGGACAGGGAACACTGAAGCTTTCTTT. Its protein is CASSRTGTGNTEAFF.

A few counts support this clone. V gene TRBV15 combines with J gene TRBJ2-3; the D gene is possibly TRBD2 (7 bases). Per the germline V gene, CDR1 is LNHNV and CDR2 is YYDKDF (reference sequence). The length of the CDR3 is 15 residues. Trimming stripped 2 bases from V and 6 bases from J, with 15 bases between. The CDR3 sequence is CATSRSGGRGDTQYF. The CDR3 DNA reads TGTGCCACCAGCAGATCGGGGGGCCGGGGGGATACGCAGTATTTT.